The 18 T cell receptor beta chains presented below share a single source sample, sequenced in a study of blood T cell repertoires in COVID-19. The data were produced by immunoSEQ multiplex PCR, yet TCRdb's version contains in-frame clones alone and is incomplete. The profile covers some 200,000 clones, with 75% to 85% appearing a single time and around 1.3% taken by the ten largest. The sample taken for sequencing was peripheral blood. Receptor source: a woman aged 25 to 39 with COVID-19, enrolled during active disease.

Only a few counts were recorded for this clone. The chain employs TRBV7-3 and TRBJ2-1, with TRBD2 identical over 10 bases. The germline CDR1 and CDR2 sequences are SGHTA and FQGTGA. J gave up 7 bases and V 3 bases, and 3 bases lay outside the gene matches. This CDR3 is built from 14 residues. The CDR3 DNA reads TGTGCCAGCAGCTTGGGACTAGCGTCAAATGAGCAGTTCTTC. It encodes CASSLGLASNEQFF.

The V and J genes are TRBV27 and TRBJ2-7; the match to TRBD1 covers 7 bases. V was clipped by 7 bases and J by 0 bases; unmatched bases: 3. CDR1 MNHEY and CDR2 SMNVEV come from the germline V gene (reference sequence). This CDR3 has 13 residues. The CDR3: CASKGASSYEQYF. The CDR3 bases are TGTGCCAGCAAGGGGGCGAGCTCCTACGAGCAGTACTTC.

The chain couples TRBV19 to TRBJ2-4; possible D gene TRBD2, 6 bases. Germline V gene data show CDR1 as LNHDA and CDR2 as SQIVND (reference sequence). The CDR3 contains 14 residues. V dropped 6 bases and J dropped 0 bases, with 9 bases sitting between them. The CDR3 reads CASSRDSAKNIQYF. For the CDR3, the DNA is TGTGCCAGTAGCCGGGACTCAGCCAAAAACATTCAGTACTTC.

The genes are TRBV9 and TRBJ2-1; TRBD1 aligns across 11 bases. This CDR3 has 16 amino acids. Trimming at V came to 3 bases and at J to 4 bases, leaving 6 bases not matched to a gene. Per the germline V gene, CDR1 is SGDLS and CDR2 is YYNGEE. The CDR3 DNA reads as TGTGCCAGCAGCGCGGGACAGGGGGTGAGGTACAATGAGCAGTTCTTC. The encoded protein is CASSAGQGVRYNEQFF.

The chain's CDR3 is CASHRGLYNSPLHF. The CDR3 DNA sequence: TGTGCCAGTCACAGGGGGCTCTATAATTCACCCCTCCACTTT. The gene calls are TRBV19 and TRBJ1-6; 9 bases line up with TRBD1. J was trimmed by 3 bases and V by 8 bases; bases with no gene match: 2. This CDR3 has 14 residues. Germline CDR1 and CDR2: LNHDA and SQIVND (reference sequence).

CDR3 DNA sequence: TGTGCCAGCAGCCTGGGACTAGCTAACTACGAGCAGTACTTC. It yields the protein CASSLGLANYEQYF. This rearrangement joins TRBV13 to TRBJ2-7, with 9 bases that match TRBD2. Germline trimming cut 5 bases from V and 3 bases from J; bases unmatched to any gene: 5. In germline, CDR1 is PRHDT, CDR2 FYEKMQ (reference sequence). The CDR3 length is 14 residues. The full variable domain, with the rest looked up from reference TRBV13 and TRBJ2-7, is AAGVIQSPRHLIKEKRETATLKCYPIPRHDTVYWYQQGPGQDPQFLISFYEKMQSDKGSIPDRFSAQQFSDYHSELNMSSLELGDSALYFCASSLGLANYEQYFGPGTRLTVT.

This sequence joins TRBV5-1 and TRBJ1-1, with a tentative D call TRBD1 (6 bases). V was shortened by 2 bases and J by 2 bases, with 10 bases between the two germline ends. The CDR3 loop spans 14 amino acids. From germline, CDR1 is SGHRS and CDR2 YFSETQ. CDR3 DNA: TGCGCCAGCAGCTTAACCAGGGGCAACACTGAAGCTTTCTTT. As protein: CASSLTRGNTEAFF.

CDR3 loop: CASSRLAGGAQETQYF. The DNA for the CDR3 is TGTGCCAGTAGTCGGCTAGCGGGAGGGGCCCAAGAGACCCAGTACTTC. V is TRBV19 and J is TRBJ2-5; 12 nucleotides align to TRBD2. Germline CDR1 reads LNHDA; CDR2 reads SQIVND (reference sequence). Trimming at V came to 5 bases and at J to 1 base, leaving 5 bases not matched to a gene. This CDR3 contains 16 residues.

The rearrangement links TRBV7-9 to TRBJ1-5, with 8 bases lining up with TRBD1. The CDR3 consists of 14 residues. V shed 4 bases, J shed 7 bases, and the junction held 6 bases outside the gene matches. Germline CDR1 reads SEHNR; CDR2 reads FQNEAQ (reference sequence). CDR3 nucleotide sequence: TGTGCCAGCAGCTCTGGACAGGGCTGGCAGCCCCAGCATTTT. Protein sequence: CASSSGQGWQPQHF. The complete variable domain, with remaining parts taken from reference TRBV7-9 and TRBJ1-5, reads DTGVSQNPRHKITKRGQNVTFRCDPISEHNRLYWYRQTLGQGPEFLTYFQNEAQLEKSRLLSDRFSAERPKGSFSTLEIQRTEQGDSAMYLCASSSGQGWQPQHFGDGTRLSIL.

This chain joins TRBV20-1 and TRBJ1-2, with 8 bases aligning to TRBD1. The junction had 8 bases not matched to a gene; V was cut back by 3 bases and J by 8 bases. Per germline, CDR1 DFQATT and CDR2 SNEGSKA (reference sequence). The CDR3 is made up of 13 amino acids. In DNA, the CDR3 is TGCAGTGCTAGTTGGACAGGGAGCAAGGGCTACACCTTC. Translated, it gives CSASWTGSKGYTF.

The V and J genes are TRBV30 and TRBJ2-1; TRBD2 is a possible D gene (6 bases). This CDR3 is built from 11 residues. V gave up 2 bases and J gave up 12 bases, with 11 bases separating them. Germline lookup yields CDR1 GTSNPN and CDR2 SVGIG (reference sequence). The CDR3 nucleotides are TGTGCCTGGAGTCACGGGACTCGGCAGTTCTTC. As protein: CAWSHGTRQFF. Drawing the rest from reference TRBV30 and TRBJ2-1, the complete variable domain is SQTIHQWPATLVQPVGSPLSLECTVEGTSNPNLYWYRQAAGRGLQLLFYSVGIGQISSEVPQNLSASRPQDRQFILSSKKLLLSDSGFYLCAWSHGTRQFFGPGTRLTVL.

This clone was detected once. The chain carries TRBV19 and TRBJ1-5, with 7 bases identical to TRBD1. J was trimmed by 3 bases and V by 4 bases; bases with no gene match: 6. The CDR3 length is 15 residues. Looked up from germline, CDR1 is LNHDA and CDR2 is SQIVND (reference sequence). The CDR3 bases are TGTGCCAGTAGTAGCGAGGACAGGCACAATCAGCCCCAGCATTTT. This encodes CASSSEDRHNQPQHF.

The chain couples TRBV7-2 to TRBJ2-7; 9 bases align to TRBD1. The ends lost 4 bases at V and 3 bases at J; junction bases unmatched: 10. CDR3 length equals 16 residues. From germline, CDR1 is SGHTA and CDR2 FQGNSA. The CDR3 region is CASSWIGGQGNYEQYF. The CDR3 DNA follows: TGTGCCAGCAGCTGGATTGGGGGACAGGGAAACTACGAGCAGTACTTC.

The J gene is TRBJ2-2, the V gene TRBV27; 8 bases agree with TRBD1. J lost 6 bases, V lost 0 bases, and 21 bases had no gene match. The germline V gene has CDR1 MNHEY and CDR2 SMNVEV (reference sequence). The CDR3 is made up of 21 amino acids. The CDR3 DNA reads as TGTGCCAGCAGTTTATCTTCCGGGACAGGCCAGGTCCCCCTAGGCGCCGGGGAGCTGTTTTTT. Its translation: CASSLSSGTGQVPLGAGELFF.

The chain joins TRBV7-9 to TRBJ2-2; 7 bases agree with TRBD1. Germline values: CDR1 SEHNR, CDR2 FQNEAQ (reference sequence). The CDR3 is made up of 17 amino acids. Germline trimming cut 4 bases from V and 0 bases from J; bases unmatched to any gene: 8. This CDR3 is CASSYHFGTANTGELFF. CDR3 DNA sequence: TGTGCCAGCAGCTACCATTTTGGGACAGCGAACACCGGGGAGCTGTTTTTT.

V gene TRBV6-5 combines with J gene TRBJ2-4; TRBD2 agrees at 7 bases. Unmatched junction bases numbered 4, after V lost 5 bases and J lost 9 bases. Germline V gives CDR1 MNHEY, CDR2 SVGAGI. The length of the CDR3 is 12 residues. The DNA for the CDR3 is TGTGCCAGCAGTCCAACGGGAGGCATTCAGTACTTC. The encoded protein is CASSPTGGIQYF.

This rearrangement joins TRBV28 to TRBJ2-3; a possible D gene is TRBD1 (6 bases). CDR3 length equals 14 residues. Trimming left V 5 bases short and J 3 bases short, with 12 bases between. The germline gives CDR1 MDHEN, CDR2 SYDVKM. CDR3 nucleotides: TGTGCCAGCAGTCGTCGGGACAATACAGATACGCAGTATTTT. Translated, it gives CASSRRDNTDTQYF.

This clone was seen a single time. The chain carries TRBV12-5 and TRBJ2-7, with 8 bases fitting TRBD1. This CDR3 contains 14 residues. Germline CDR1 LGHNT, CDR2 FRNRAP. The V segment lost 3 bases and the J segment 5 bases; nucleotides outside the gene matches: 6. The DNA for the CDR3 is TGTGCTAGTGGTTTCGGACAGGGAGGAGACGAGCAGTACTTC. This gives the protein CASGFGQGGDEQYF.